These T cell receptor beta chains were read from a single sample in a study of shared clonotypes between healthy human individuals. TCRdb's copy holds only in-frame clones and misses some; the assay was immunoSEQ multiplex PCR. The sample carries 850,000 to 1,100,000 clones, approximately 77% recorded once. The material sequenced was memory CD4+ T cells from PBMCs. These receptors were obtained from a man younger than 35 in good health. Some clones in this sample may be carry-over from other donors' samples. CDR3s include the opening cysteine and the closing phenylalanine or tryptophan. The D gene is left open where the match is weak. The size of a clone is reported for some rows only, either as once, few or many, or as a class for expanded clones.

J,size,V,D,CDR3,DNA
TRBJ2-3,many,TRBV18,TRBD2,CASSPPGRGGGTTQYF,TGTGCCAGCTCCCCACCTGGACGAGGCGGGGGTACTACGCAGTATTTT
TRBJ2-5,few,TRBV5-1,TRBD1,CASSLTDRGRETQYF,TGCGCCAGCAGCCTCACGGACAGGGGAAGAGAGACCCAGTACTTC
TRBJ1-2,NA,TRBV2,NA,CASSEGTRRGYTF,TGTGCCAGCAGTGAGGGCACTAGACGAGGCTACACCTTC
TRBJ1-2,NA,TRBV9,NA,CASSKAGGTYTF,TGTGCCAGCAGCAAGGCAGGCGGAACCTACACCTTC
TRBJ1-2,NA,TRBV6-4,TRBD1,CDSSAAGGSYGYTF,TGTGACAGCAGTGCGGCAGGGGGTTCCTATGGCTACACCTTC
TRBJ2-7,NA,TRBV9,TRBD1,CASSVAGQGATNEQYF,TGTGCCAGCAGCGTAGCCGGGCAGGGGGCTACCAACGAGCAGTACTTC
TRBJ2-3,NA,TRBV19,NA,CASSPGPGTDTQYF,TGTGCCAGTAGCCCAGGACCCGGCACAGATACGCAGTATTTT
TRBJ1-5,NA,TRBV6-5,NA,CASSPGGRNQPQHF,TGTGCCAGCAGCCCCGGGGGGCGCAATCAGCCCCAGCATTTT
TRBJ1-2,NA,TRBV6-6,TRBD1,CASSRTGDQDYGYTF,TGTGCCAGCAGTAGGACAGGGGATCAAGACTATGGCTACACCTTC
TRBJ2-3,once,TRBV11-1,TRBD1,CASSLQGAVDTQYF,TGTGCCAGCAGCCTACAGGGGGCGGTAGATACGCAGTATTTT
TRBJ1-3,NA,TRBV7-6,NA,CASSLTSYGNTIYF,TGTGCCAGCAGCTTAACGTCATATGGAAACACCATATATTTT
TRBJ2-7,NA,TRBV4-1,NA,CASSRGPDTSSYEQYF,TGCGCCAGCAGCCGAGGCCCCGACACCTCCTCCTACGAGCAGTACTTC
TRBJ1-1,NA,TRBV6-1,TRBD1,CASSSRQGPEAFF,TGTGCCAGCAGTTCTAGACAGGGCCCTGAAGCTTTCTTT
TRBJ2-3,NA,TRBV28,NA,CASSRQSTDTQYF,TGTGCCAGCAGTCGCCAAAGCACAGATACGCAGTATTTT
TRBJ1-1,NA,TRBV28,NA,CASSFIGARAEAFF,TGTGCCAGCAGTTTTATCGGGGCGAGGGCTGAAGCTTTCTTT
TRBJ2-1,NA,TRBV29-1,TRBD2,CSVNPGWEGEQFF,TGCAGCGTGAACCCGGGCTGGGAGGGTGAGCAGTTCTTC
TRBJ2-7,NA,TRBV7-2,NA,CASSLEYAGQQYF,TGTGCCAGCAGCTTAGAGTATGCGGGACAGCAGTACTTC
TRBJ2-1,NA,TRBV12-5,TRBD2,CASGYRPWLAGEGDYNEQFF,TGTGCTAGTGGTTACAGGCCGTGGCTAGCGGGAGAGGGGGACTACAATGAGCAGTTCTTC
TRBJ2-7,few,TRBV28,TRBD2,CASSPVGSGTNEQYF,TGTGCCAGCAGCCCCGTAGGTAGCGGGACTAACGAGCAGTACTTC
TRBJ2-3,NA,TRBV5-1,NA,CASSSKADTQYF,TGCGCCAGCAGCTCAAAAGCAGATACGCAGTATTTT
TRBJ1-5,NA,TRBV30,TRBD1,CAWKGQGQSAQHF,TGTGCCTGGAAAGGACAGGGCCAATCAGCCCAGCATTTT
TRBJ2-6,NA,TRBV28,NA,CASSAVRSGANVLTF,TGTGCCAGCAGTGCCGTTCGGTCTGGGGCCAACGTCCTGACTTTC
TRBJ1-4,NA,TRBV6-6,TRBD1,CASQRQGGEKLFF,TGTGCCAGCCAGAGACAGGGTGGAGAAAAACTGTTTTTT
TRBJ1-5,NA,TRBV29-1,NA,CSVGISNQPQHF,TGCAGCGTGGGGATTAGCAATCAGCCCCAGCATTTT
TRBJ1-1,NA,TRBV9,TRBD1,CASSPQSGTANTEAFF,TGTGCCAGCAGCCCACAGAGTGGGACAGCAAACACTGAAGCTTTCTTT
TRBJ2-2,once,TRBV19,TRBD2,CASSIDAAGGRGELFF,TGTGCCAGTAGTATAGATGCGGCGGGAGGAAGAGGGGAGCTGTTTTTT
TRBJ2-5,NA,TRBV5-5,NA,CASSLGPGETQYF,TGTGCCAGCAGCTTGGGCCCGGGGGAGACCCAGTACTTC
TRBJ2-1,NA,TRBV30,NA,CAWREGQTYGEQFF,TGTGCCTGGAGAGAAGGACAGACCTACGGGGAGCAGTTCTTC
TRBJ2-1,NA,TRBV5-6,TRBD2,CASSSSGRLYNEQFF,TGTGCCAGCAGCTCAAGCGGGAGGCTTTACAATGAGCAGTTCTTC
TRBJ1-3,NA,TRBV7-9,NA,CAGSGSHSGNTIYF,TGTGCCGGATCCGGGTCCCACTCTGGAAACACCATATATTTT
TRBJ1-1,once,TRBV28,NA,CASSSHRPTEAFF,TGTGCCAGCAGTTCCCACAGGCCCACTGAAGCTTTCTTT
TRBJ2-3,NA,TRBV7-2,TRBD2,CASSLETSMTDTQYF,TGTGCCAGCAGCTTAGAGACTAGCATGACAGATACGCAGTATTTT
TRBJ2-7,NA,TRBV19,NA,CASSDPRQGGYEQYF,TGTGCCAGTAGTGATCCGAGACAGGGAGGCTACGAGCAGTACTTC
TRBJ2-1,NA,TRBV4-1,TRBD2,CASSPGLAGVVGNEQFF,TGCGCCAGCAGCCCGGGACTAGCGGGAGTGGTGGGCAATGAGCAGTTCTTC
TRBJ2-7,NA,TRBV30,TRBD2,CAWSVAGYEQYF,TGTGCCTGGAGTGTAGCGGGATACGAGCAGTACTTC
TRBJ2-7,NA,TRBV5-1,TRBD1,CASVSLPGGYNEQYF,TGCGCCAGCGTAAGCCTTCCAGGGGGCTACAACGAGCAGTACTTC
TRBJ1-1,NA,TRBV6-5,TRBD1,CASRQTGARTEAFF,TGTGCCAGCAGACAGACAGGGGCCCGCACTGAAGCTTTCTTT
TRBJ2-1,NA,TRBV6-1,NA,CASSSLVDEQFF,TGTGCCAGCAGTTCACTAGTCGATGAGCAGTTCTTC